This TCR beta chain was captured in a study of cytomegalovirus exposure and HLA in healthy donors (dated by TCRdb to about 2017). Concerning the study at large: According to an earlier analysis of 550 to 700 of the donors, some 170 million T cells yielded 117 million unique TCR beta sequences and about 280 Gb of sequence data. About 300 gigabases of sequencing data and around 85 million unique TCR sequences made up an early release that covered 640 HLA-typed donors. Of the roughly 400 genotyped donors, about 80% fell in the genetic ancestry cluster associated with self-reported Caucasian donors. The study was designed to test whether signatures of past pathogen exposure could be identified by cataloging public T cell receptors. The T cell repertoires of 670 or so subjects were profiled by immunosequencing and related to cytomegalovirus serostatus. A separate validation cohort of roughly 120 different subjects was used in addition to the 666-subject first cohort. The study combined high-throughput TCR immunosequencing, statistical association of individual TCRs with disease status, and machine learning to predict cytomegalovirus infection status. A later analysis re-analyzed previously published TCR beta repertoires from roughly 630 donors and added high-resolution HLA genotyping to study TCR occurrence patterns. The later analysis used no new phenotypic data to find candidate immune exposures, relying instead on TCR beta sequences and their occurrence across donors. In an earlier analysis of several hundred of the donors, high-throughput TCR beta sequencing was used to judge whether each TCR beta V gene segment behaved as functional or pseudogenic. Donor age, sex, ethnicity and CMV serostatus were compiled alongside the repertoire data. Genome-wide SNP genotypes for about 65% of the 666 donors were used in a later genetic analysis, which treated that subset as a discovery cohort. All discovery cohort repertoires had been generated on a single sequencing platform. Class I and class II HLA loci were covered by the typing at four-digit resolution. Typing coverage varied by locus: roughly 629-630 donors for A, B, C, DRB1 and DQB1; roughly 520 for DQA1; nearly 610 for DPA1; roughly 450 for DPB1. Several DR-DQ haplotypes were handled as single units for association and clustering, since linkage in the cohort was strong. Among roughly 400 genotyped donors of the cohort, an average of around 250,000 unique TCR beta nucleotide sequences was sequenced per donor, of which about 19% were non-productive.

Libraries were made using the immunoSEQ multiplex PCR assay. For the multiplex PCR, a mixture combining 60 forward primers for TCR Vbeta segments and 13 reverse primers for TCR Jbeta segments was used. Amplification of the CDR3 region of rearranged TCR beta genes was performed with a multiplex PCR assay on genomic DNA. Amplified TCR beta libraries were sequenced as 87-base-pair reads on the Illumina HiSeq System. Processing in the source paper ran as follows. A later analysis counted tens of millions of unique TCR beta chains across the roughly 700 repertoires, and around 9.9 million of these chains were shared by at least two donors. Raw reads were error-corrected and collapsed into unique sequences by a nearest-neighbor algorithm in which closely related sequences were merged to remove PCR and sequencing errors. Alignment of CDR3 sequences to IMGT reference sequences was used to assign V, D and J gene segments. For a sequence to be retained, a match of at least six nucleotides to both a V gene segment and a J gene segment was required. Rearrangements were classified as productive when the CDR3 lacked stop codons and remained in frame with V and J, and all other rearrangements were classified as non-productive. Following IMGT convention, CDR3 was defined as the stretch from the second conserved V-encoded cysteine up to the conserved J-encoded phenylalanine. The earlier analysis of fewer than 700 of the donors excluded sequences that lacked an unambiguous match to a single V gene segment. An earlier analysis of some 610 of the donors called V segments functional above 56.7% productive rearrangements and segregating when the between-donor standard deviation exceeded 5%. A statistical classification framework was built to diagnose cytomegalovirus status from the catalog of TCR beta chain sequences. V and J gene assignment, in a later analysis, came from comparing TCR nucleotide sequences with IMGT/GENE-DB human TR gene sequences. A later analysis assigned CDR3 sequences and most-parsimonious VDJ recombination scenarios with the TCRdist pipeline. In a later analysis, every TCR beta chain was defined by the combination of its CDR3 amino acid sequence and its V-gene family, and reads without a unique V-gene family were dropped. To address suspected cross-contamination and a sequencing artifact, a later analysis removed around 600 highly shared, low-generation-probability nucleotide sequences. A later analysis calculated a clonal expansion index for each public chain from normalized within-repertoire ranks of inferred template counts. Generation probabilities in a later analysis came from a VDJ recombination model fitted to out-of-frame rearrangements, and those results were checked against IGoR. In a later analysis, TCR-TCR, TCR-HLA and TCR-CMV co-occurrence was scored with hypergeometric tests, and a repertoire-size bias correction was applied to TCR pairs. False discovery rates were estimated in a later analysis by permuting HLA or CMV assignments 20 times. In a later analysis, co-occurring TCRs were grouped using DBSCAN, and TCRdist sequence similarity was added for clustering within HLA-allele-positive subsets. Repertoires with fewer than 30,000 or more than 120,000 public chains, plus five repertoires with anomalous nucleotide sharing, were excluded from co-occurrence clustering. This immuneACCESS table, as held by TCRdb, lists in-frame sequences with V and J called but not all clones. Of the missing ones, under half trace to an unresolved V gene in checked studies; the others have no known cause. The V and J calls and the clone size are those of that table, but D and trimming were determined from the DNA. In this sample the table shows around 78,000 clones, about 60% of which occur a single time. The ten largest clones represent 5.7% of the sample.

The CDR3 numbers 12 residues from cysteine through phenylalanine. The CDR3 DNA has 36 bases and is translated from base 1. V lost 4 bases and J lost 2 bases; the stretch between them is 6 bases long. From the germline V gene (reference sequence), CDR1 is PRHDT and CDR2 is FYEKMQ. Comments on this clone: The clone's antigen remains unknown. No much larger clone is present one base from it, and per-base qualities are unavailable.

Findings and caveats that apply to the study as a whole: A further reported finding was that TCR beta sequences accurately predicted the HLA-A and HLA-B alleles for most subjects in the first cohort. In the study, some 160 TCR beta chains were listed as associated with cytomegalovirus. It was suggested by the authors that the approach could potentially be generalized to other disease states and immunological phenotypes. Compared with the 666-donor mean, donors in an Asian-associated ancestry cluster had fewer N-insertions in productive TCRs, according to a later genetic analysis. Several of the top co-occurrence clusters appeared to be linked to parvovirus B19, influenza, CMV and Epstein-Barr virus, according to a later analysis. Across donors, most TCR sequences were observed very rarely, whereas some public TCRs were present in many individuals. According to a later analysis, most CMV-associated TCR beta chains appeared to be HLA-restricted, and the HLA associations seemed to be driven largely by CMV exposure. In a later analysis, around 15,000 TCR beta sequences were associated with specific HLA alleles at a false discovery rate of 0.05. In vitro tests confirmed that a few of the cytomegalovirus-associated TCR beta chains recognize cytomegalovirus antigens. Compared with equally common non-associated chains, HLA-associated TCR beta chains in a later analysis were more clonally expanded and had lower generation probabilities. This cohort had only TCR beta chains sequenced, and the lack of alpha or paired-chain data limited which features could be detected. In a later analysis, the rate of TCR association differed among HLA loci, with DRB1 alleles having the most associated TCRs and HLA-C alleles having the fewest. Because the 87-base-pair reads could not distinguish some IMGT-functional V segments, including TRBV6-2 and TRBV6-3, those segments were excluded. CMV serostatus was the only immune exposure information available for the cohort. Because HLA typing was missing for some donors at each locus, association tests included only the typed subset. Presence/absence analyses assumed roughly uniform sequencing depth across donors, an assumption that may not hold. In both the original and validation cohorts, the classifier was reported to diagnose cytomegalovirus status with high specificity and sensitivity. In a later genetic analysis, a missense DCLRE1C variant was associated with V-gene and J-gene trimming of TCR beta chains, and the association was replicated in an independent cohort. Linkage disequilibrium might explain the correlated functional status among segregating V segments, but an unknown experimental factor could not be ruled out. In an earlier analysis of 587 of the donors, most TCR beta V segments were observed in productive rearrangements about 87% or about 30% of the time, broadly matching IMGT annotations. Assigning TCR associations to individual alleles was difficult when HLA alleles, especially DR and DQ, strongly co-occurred. The sequencing pipeline was judged likely to have produced a cluster of highly shared sequence variants as a technical artifact. Over 15 rarely observed V segments, including chromosome 9 orphons, were excluded from the earlier analysis of about 500 of the donors because counts were too low.

The cohort was made up of roughly 670 healthy bone marrow donors. All cohort members were sampled while nominally healthy, although unrecorded immune exposures were likely present. The donor was CMV seropositive and was included in the group of 270 or so seropositive cohort members. A peripheral blood sample was provided by each donor, and peripheral blood mononuclear cells were used for TCR beta sequencing. Genomic DNA was extracted from the blood cell samples with the Qiagen DNeasy Blood Extraction Kit. The rearrangement combines TRBV13 with TRBJ2-7, with an unclear D gene assignment. The sequence came from a man aged 25-45 years in good health and CMV-seropositive. The sample consisted of PBMCs. The DNA reads TGTGCCAGCAGCTCGGGTCCCTACGAGCAGTACTTC. Its amino acids are CASSSGPYEQYF.